This is a list of T cell receptor beta chains from one sample in a study of T cells in Graves' hyperthyroidism and ophthalmopathy. MiXCR, run by TCRdb on the multiplex PCR reads, gives a single entry per CDR3 protein. This table holds around 240,000 distinct CDR3 sequences, about 15% found once. The sequenced material came from blood. These TCRs come from a woman under 30 with Graves' ophthalmopathy. CDR3s include the opening cysteine and the closing phenylalanine or tryptophan. A D gene is named only where the DNA matches it firmly. Clone size appears in some rows only: once, few, many, or a class for an expanded clone.

TRBJ2-7	many	TRBV28	TRBD2	CASSLTSGRSSEQYF	TGTGCCAGCAGTTTAACTAGCGGGAGGTCGAGCGAGCAGTACTTC
TRBJ1-1	NA	TRBV9	NA	CASSVEPATEAFF	TGTGCCAGCAGCGTAGAGCCAGCCACTGAAGCTTTCTTT
TRBJ2-1	many	TRBV7-8	TRBD2	CASSFDSGTSGSNEQFF	TGTGCCAGCAGCTTTGACTCCGGGACTAGCGGGAGTAATGAGCAGTTCTTC
TRBJ2-7	many	TRBV30	TRBD1	CAWGDRSSYEQYF	TGTGCCTGGGGGGACAGGAGTAGCTACGAGCAGTACTTC
TRBJ1-1	many	TRBV20-1	NA	CSARAHARNTEAFF	TGCAGTGCTAGAGCTCACGCGCGGAACACTGAAGCTTTCTTT
TRBJ1-1	many	TRBV2	TRBD1	CASSRGGAFAFF	TGTGCCAGCAGTAGAGGGGGCGCCTTCGCTTTCTTT
TRBJ1-4	few	TRBV5-1	NA	CASSLALRAFNEKLFF	TGCGCCAGCAGCTTGGCACTCCGGGCCTTTAATGAAAAACTGTTTTTT
TRBJ1-1	many	TRBV20-1	NA	CSARAGGKFDTEAFF	TGCAGTGCTAGAGCGGGGGGGAAGTTTGACACTGAAGCTTTCTTT
TRBJ1-5	many	TRBV6-1	NA	CASSHLQGQPQHF	TGTGCCAGCAGCCACTTACAGGGCCAGCCCCAGCATTTT
TRBJ2-5	many	TRBV20-1	NA	CSARKWQETQYF	TGCAGTGCTAGGAAGTGGCAAGAGACCCAGTACTTC
TRBJ1-1	many	TRBV5-5	NA	CASSLSGGGAFF	TGTGCCAGCAGCTTGTCGGGTGGTGGGGCTTTCTTT
TRBJ2-5	many	TRBV20-1	NA	CSAIRGWGETQYF	TGCAGTGCCATCAGGGGATGGGGAGAGACCCAGTACTTC
TRBJ1-3	NA	TRBV10-3	NA	CAISESGGLNGNTIYF	TGTGCCATCAGTGAGTCCGGAGGGCTAAACGGAAACACCATATATTTT
TRBJ1-5	many	TRBV15	NA	CATSKFPNQPQHF	TGTGCCACCAGCAAATTTCCCAATCAGCCCCAGCATTTT
TRBJ2-7	many	TRBV28	TRBD2	CASIRGGRSSYEQYF	TGTGCCAGCATCCGGGGGGGCCGAAGCTCCTACGAGCAGTACTTC
TRBJ1-4	many	TRBV3-1	TRBD1	CASSHPGQGEEKLFF	TGTGCCAGCAGCCACCCGGGACAGGGTGAAGAAAAACTGTTTTTT
TRBJ1-1	many	TRBV12-3/TRBV12-4	NA	CAHDPVGDRIYTEAFF	TGTGCCCACGACCCTGTTGGGGATCGAATTTACACTGAAGCTTTCTTT
TRBJ1-5	many	TRBV30	NA	CAWSVTGNQPQHF	TGTGCCTGGAGTGTAACCGGCAATCAGCCCCAGCATTTT
TRBJ2-7	many	TRBV11-3	NA	CASSQFTYEQYF	TGTGCCAGCAGCCAATTTACCTACGAGCAGTACTTC
TRBJ2-1	many	TRBV4-1	NA	CASSQGRFDEQFF	TGCGCCAGCAGCCAAGGGCGATTCGATGAGCAGTTCTTC
TRBJ2-2	many	TRBV27	NA	CASSLTFTGELFF	TGTGCCAGCAGTCTGACTTTCACCGGGGAGCTGTTTTTT
TRBJ2-2	NA	TRBV20-1	NA	CSASSGGRNTGELFF	TGCAGTGCTAGTTCTGGGGGCCGAAACACCGGGGAGCTGTTTTTT
TRBJ1-2	many	TRBV4-1	NA	CASSQPTQGLNYGYTF	TGCGCCAGCAGCCAACCAACTCAAGGGCTTAACTATGGCTACACCTTC
TRBJ1-1	many	TRBV20-1	NA	CSARPGRSNTEAFF	TGCAGTGCTAGGCCGGGACGGTCGAACACTGAAGCTTTCTTT
TRBJ2-1	NA	TRBV5-4	NA	CASSPGVGPCNEQFF	TGTGCCAGCAGCCCGGGGGTTGGGCCCTGCAATGAGCAGTTCTTC
TRBJ2-4	many	TRBV11-2	NA	CASSLVTNIQYF	TGTGCCAGCAGCTTAGTTACAAACATTCAGTACTTC
TRBJ2-5	many	TRBV7-7	NA	CASSPVQGSTQYF	TGTGCTAGCAGCCCCGTGCAGGGCTCGACCCAGTACTTC
TRBJ1-2	many	TRBV6-2/TRBV6-3	NA	CASSYGSGDVDGYTF	TGTGCCAGCAGTTATGGATCCGGGGACGTGGATGGCTACACCTTC
TRBJ2-1	many	TRBV18	NA	CASSPQVIWGLTSYNEQFF	TGTGCCAGCTCACCACAGGTAATCTGGGGGCTTACGTCCTACAATGAGCAGTTCTTC
TRBJ1-2	NA	TRBV30	NA	CAWWSPGLWNYGYTF	TGTGCCTGGTGGAGTCCGGGGCTCTGGAACTATGGCTACACCTTC
TRBJ1-2	many	TRBV7-9	NA	CASSLPSRGPSNYGYTF	TGTGCCAGCAGCTTACCCTCGCGCGGGCCCAGTAACTATGGCTACACCTTC
TRBJ1-1	few	TRBV29-1	NA	CRGGGGGGTGAFF	TGCAGGGGGGGTGGAGGTGGGGGAACTGGAGCTTTCTTT
TRBJ2-1	many	TRBV28	NA	CASSLLVGNDEQFF	TGTGCCAGCAGTTTATTGGTGGGGAACGATGAGCAGTTCTTC
TRBJ2-7	NA	TRBV5-1	NA	CASSEQAGWDEQYF	TGCGCCAGCAGTGAGCAGGCAGGGTGGGATGAGCAGTACTTC
TRBJ2-1	many	TRBV24-1	TRBD2	CATRGLAGNNEQFF	TGTGCCACCAGGGGACTAGCGGGAAACAATGAGCAGTTCTTC
TRBJ2-1	NA	TRBV6-2/TRBV6-3	TRBD2	CASSQGLAGGLDEQFF	TGTGCCAGCAGCCAAGGACTAGCGGGAGGGCTGGATGAGCAGTTCTTC
TRBJ2-1	many	TRBV12-3/TRBV12-4	NA	CASSLTSGWGPDNNEQFF	TGTGCCAGCAGTTTAACCTCGGGTTGGGGGCCCGATAACAATGAGCAGTTCTTC
TRBJ2-3	many	TRBV7-8	TRBD2	CASSLVGSGGTQYF	TGTGCCAGCAGCTTAGTAGGGTCGGGGGGGACGCAGTATTTT
TRBJ1-2	NA	TRBV6-1	TRBD1	CASSLRQGALGYTF	TGTGCCAGCAGCCTTCGACAGGGGGCGCTTGGCTACACCTTC
TRBJ2-1	many	TRBV7-2	TRBD2	CASSLAGALSNEQFF	TGTGCCAGCAGCCTAGCGGGAGCTCTTTCAAATGAGCAGTTCTTC
TRBJ1-2	many	TRBV28	NA	CASSPRYYGYTF	TGTGCCAGCAGTCCACGGTACTATGGCTACACCTTC
TRBJ1-5	NA	TRBV7-9	TRBD1	CASSLGQGVGFWNF	TGTGCCAGCAGCTTGGGACAGGGAGTCGGGTTCTGGAATTTT
TRBJ1-2	many	TRBV28	TRBD1	CASSPRTGGTYGYTF	TGTGCCAGCAGTCCCCGGACAGGGGGGACCTATGGCTACACCTTC
TRBJ2-5	many	TRBV7-9	TRBD2	CASSPLAGHQETQYF	TGTGCCAGCAGTCCGCTAGCGGGGCACCAAGAGACCCAGTACTTC
TRBJ1-1	NA	TRBV11-2	TRBD1	CASSLGTGPFLNTEAFF	TGTGCCAGCAGCTTAGGGACAGGGCCTTTCCTAAACACTGAAGCTTTCTTT
TRBJ1-1	many	TRBV15	TRBD1	CATSRRQGGNTEAFF	TGTGCCACCAGCAGAAGACAGGGGGGGAACACTGAAGCTTTCTTT